The clone carrying this TCR beta chain was observed many times. Antigen unknown. These data are taken from a study of T-cell reconstitution after alpha-beta-depleted transplantation in children. Regarding the study as a whole: Several hundred expanded graft clones reportedly were the source of alpha-beta T cells about two months after transplant. It was surviving recipient T cells and thymic progenitors that gave some patients high TCRbeta diversity at day 60. Hyperexpanded clones declined; after one year, newly produced T cells mostly supplied diversity.

The library targeted TCRbeta and was prepared with unique molecular identifiers. One entry per CDR3 protein results from TCRdb running MiXCR on the PCR reads. This repertoire shows hundreds of thousands of distinct CDR3 sequences, 10% to 15% found once; its top ten account for about 2%. CDR1 and CDR2 (germline): DFQATT, SNEGSKA (reference sequence). Trimming took 3 bases from V and 3 from J, leaving 8 bases between them. The CDR3 consists of 12 residues. This material consisted of PBMCs, mostly from graft donor cells, taken 360 days after TCRalphabeta/CD19-depleted stem cell transplant. This TCR was recovered from a male patient younger than 18 who had a stem cell transplant for acute myeloid leukemia, so the T cells may come from the graft donor. The rearrangement uses TRBV20-1 and TRBJ2-5; D gene unclear. CDR3 coding DNA: TGCAGTGCTAGCCGGGCAGAAGAGACCCAGTACTTC. It encodes CSASRAEETQYF.